This section outlines one T cell receptor (beta chain) sequence together with its context. The data were taken from a study of Graves' ophthalmopathy and Graves' hyperthyroidism. As the template, RNA transcripts were used to amplify TCR beta CDR3 regions. RT-PCR with HTBI primers came first, then second-round multiplex PCR. In TCRdb, the multiplex PCR reads were re-called with MiXCR into one record per CDR3 protein. This table has roughly 400,000 distinct CDR3 sequences, around 20% appearing once. CDR3 length: 15 residues. In germline, CDR1 is MDHEN, CDR2 SYDVKM. Trimming removed 3 bases at V and 7 bases at J, with 15 bases between.

The clonotype was recovered from a woman under 30 with Graves' ophthalmopathy. The specimen was peripheral blood. The gene calls are TRBV28 and TRBJ2-2, with D possibly TRBD2 on 5 matching bases. DNA of the CDR3: TGTGCCAGCAGTTTCGGACCCATCGAGGGCGGGGAGCTGTTTTTT. Translating gives CASSFGPIEGGELFF.